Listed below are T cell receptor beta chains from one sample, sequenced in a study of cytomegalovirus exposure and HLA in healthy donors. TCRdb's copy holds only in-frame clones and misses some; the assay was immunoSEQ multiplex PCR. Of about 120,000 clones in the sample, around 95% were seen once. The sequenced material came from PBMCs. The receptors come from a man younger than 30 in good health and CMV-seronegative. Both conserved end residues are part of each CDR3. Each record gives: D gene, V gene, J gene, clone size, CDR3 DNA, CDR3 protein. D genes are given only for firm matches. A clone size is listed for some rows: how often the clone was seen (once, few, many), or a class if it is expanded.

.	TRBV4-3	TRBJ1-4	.	TGCGCCAGCAGCCAAGGCGGATATGCAACTAATGAAAAACTGTTTTTT	CASSQGGYATNEKLFF
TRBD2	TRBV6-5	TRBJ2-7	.	TGTGCCAGCAGGGGACATAGCGGGAGGACCTACGAGCAGTACTTC	CASRGHSGRTYEQYF
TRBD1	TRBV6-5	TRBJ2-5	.	TGTGCCAGCAGTTCCCGACAGGGGGCAAGACAAGAGACCCAGTACTTC	CASSSRQGARQETQYF
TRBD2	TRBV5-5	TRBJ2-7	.	TGTGCCAGCAGCTCGGCGGGAGGGGACTACGAGCAGTACTTC	CASSSAGGDYEQYF
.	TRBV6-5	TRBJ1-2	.	TGTGCCAGCGGGAAAGAGGGCCGCCTCTATGGCTACACCTTC	CASGKEGRLYGYTF
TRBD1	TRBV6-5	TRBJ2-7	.	TGTGCCAGCAGTTACCCACTGGGACAGGGGAACGAGCAGTACTTC	CASSYPLGQGNEQYF
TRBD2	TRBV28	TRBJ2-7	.	TGTGCCAGCCTCGGGACTAGCTCACCCTACGAGCAGTACTTC	CASLGTSSPYEQYF
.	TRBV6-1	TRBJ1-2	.	TGTGCCAGCAGTGTCGGGGAAGGCTACACCTTC	CASSVGEGYTF
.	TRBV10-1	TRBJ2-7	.	TGCGCCAGCCCCCCCAGGGGGAGCGAGAGGGGGGACGAGCAGTACTTC	CASPPRGSERGDEQYF
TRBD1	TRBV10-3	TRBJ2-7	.	TGTGCCATCCGGGACAGAGGCGAGCAGTACTTC	CAIRDRGEQYF
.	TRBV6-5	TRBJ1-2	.	TGTGCCAGCCGTCGGGCGGGCGACTATGGCTACACCTTC	CASRRAGDYGYTF
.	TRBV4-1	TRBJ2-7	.	TGCGCCAGCAGCCAAGATCGAACAGGGCCATACTACGAGCAGTACTTC	CASSQDRTGPYYEQYF
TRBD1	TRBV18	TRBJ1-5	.	TGTGCCAGCTCCAATACAGGGGGCAATCAGCCCCAGCATTTT	CASSNTGGNQPQHF
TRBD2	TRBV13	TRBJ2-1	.	TGTGCCAGCAGCTTATTTTCTAGCGGAAACAATGAGCAGTTCTTC	CASSLFSSGNNEQFF
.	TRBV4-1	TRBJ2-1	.	TGCGCCAGCAGCCAAGTGAACCTCGTGGCCTTCGATGAGCAGTTCTTC	CASSQVNLVAFDEQFF
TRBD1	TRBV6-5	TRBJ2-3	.	TGTGCCAGCAGTCCACAGGGGATCGGCACAGATACGCAGTATTTT	CASSPQGIGTDTQYF
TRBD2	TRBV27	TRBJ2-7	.	TGTGCCAGCAGTTTAAGCTCTCCGGGCGGGAGGTACTCCTACGAGCAGTACTTC	CASSLSSPGGRYSYEQYF
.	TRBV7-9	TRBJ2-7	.	TGTGCCAGCGCGCCCAGGGGGGAGTCGGGGTTCGCCTACGAGCAGTACTTC	CASAPRGESGFAYEQYF
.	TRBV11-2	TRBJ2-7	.	TGTGCCAGCAGCGCCAGCGTTGGCTCCTACGAGCAGTACTTC	CASSASVGSYEQYF
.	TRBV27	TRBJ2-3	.	TGTGCCAGCAGTTTATTGGGCTCGAGCACAGATACGCAGTATTTT	CASSLLGSSTDTQYF
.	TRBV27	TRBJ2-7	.	TGTGCCGCGGCCTTTAGGGGCGAGCAGTACTTC	CAAAFRGEQYF
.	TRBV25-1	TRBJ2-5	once	TGTGCCAGCAGTGAAGGCAGCGGAGAAGAGACCCAGTACTTC	CASSEGSGEETQYF
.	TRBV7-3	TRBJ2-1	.	TGTGCCAGCAGCTTAACTGGGGGAGGTCGGGCCTCCTTACTCATCTTC	CASSLTGGGRASLLIF
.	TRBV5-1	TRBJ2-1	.	TGCGCCAGCAGCAGGGGCTACAATGAGCAGTTCTTC	CASSRGYNEQFF
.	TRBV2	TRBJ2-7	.	TGTGCCAGCGGGAGCTCCTACGAGCAGTACTTC	CASGSSYEQYF
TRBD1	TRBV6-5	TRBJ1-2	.	TGTGCCAGCCGTGGACAGGGCCTATTTTATACTGGCTACACCTTC	CASRGQGLFYTGYTF
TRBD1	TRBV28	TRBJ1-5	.	TGTGCCAGCAGGGAGGGACAGGTCAATCAGCCCCAGCATTTT	CASREGQVNQPQHF
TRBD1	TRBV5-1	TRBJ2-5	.	TGCGCCAGCAGCGCCTCCGGGACAGGGGAAGAGACCCAGTACTTC	CASSASGTGEETQYF
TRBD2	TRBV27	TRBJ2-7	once	TGTGCCAGCAGTTTAGTCGGACTAGCGGGAGCCTACGAGCAGTACTTC	CASSLVGLAGAYEQYF
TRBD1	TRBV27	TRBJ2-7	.	TGTGCCAGCAGTCCGGACAGGGCCTACGAGCAGTACTTC	CASSPDRAYEQYF
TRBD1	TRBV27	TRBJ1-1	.	TGTGCCAGCTCCGCCCCGGGACAGGGGTTTACTGAAGCTTTCTTT	CASSAPGQGFTEAFF
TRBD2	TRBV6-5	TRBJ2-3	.	TGTGCCAGCAGTTACTCGATGGCGGGAGGGCTTACGCAGTATTTT	CASSYSMAGGLTQYF
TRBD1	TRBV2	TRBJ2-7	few	TGTGCCAGCAATAACAGGGGGCCCTACGAGCAGTACTTC	CASNNRGPYEQYF
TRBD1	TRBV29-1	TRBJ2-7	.	TGCAGCGCCAGGGACAGGGAGTTGGGGGAGCAGTACTTC	CSARDRELGEQYF
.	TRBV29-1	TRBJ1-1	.	TGCAGCGTTGTAATAGGGGGTAATACTGAAGCTTTCTTT	CSVVIGGNTEAFF
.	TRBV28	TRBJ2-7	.	TGTGCCAGCAGTTTCAGAGGGATCGACTACGAGCAGTACTTC	CASSFRGIDYEQYF
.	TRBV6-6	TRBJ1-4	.	TGTGCCAGCAGTTACGGGGCGGGGCGAAATGAAAAACTGTTTTTT	CASSYGAGRNEKLFF
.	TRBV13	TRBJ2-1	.	TGTGCCAGCTCCGGAGGATTGGGCTACAATGAGCAGTTCTTC	CASSGGLGYNEQFF
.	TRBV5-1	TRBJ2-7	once	TGCGCCAGCAGCTTGGGTAAGCCTAGGTACGAGCAGTACTTC	CASSLGKPRYEQYF
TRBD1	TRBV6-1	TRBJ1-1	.	TGTGCCAGCAGTGCCGGACAGGACACTGAAGCTTTCTTT	CASSAGQDTEAFF